The 18 T cell receptor beta chains reported below all come from one sample, sequenced in a study of technical replicates of blood from a handful of donors. Clones were sequenced by immunoSEQ multiplex PCR, and TCRdb holds only the in-frame ones, with some missing. The table records around 84,000 clones, roughly 98% of them present only once. Sample: T cells isolated from PBMCs. These receptor sequences come from a human donor in good health.

V and J are TRBV11-2 and TRBJ1-1, with a weak D call TRBD1 (6 bases). CDR3 size: 14 residues. Trimming cost V 5 bases and J 1 base, with 11 bases left between them. CDR1 is SGHAT and CDR2 is FQNNGV in the germline V gene. CDR3 in amino acids: CASSTQQGNTEAFF. CDR3 DNA sequence: TGTGCCAGCAGCACGCAACAGGGGAACACTGAAGCTTTCTTT. The full variable domain, rest sourced from reference TRBV11-2 and TRBJ1-1, is EAGVAQSPRYKIIEKRQSVAFWCNPISGHATLYWYQQILGQGPKLLIQFQNNGVVDDSQLPKDRFSAERLKGVDSTLKIQPAKLEDSAVYLCASSTQQGNTEAFFGQGTRLTVV.

The chain uses TRBV2 and TRBJ2-7; weak D call: TRBD2 (5 bases). V was cut by 7 bases and J by 6 bases, with 13 bases left in between. The CDR3 runs 12 residues. Per germline, CDR1 SNHLY and CDR2 FYNNEI. DNA of the CDR3: TGTGCCAGCAAAGCACGGGGATCCGAGCAGTACTTC. Its protein is CASKARGSEQYF.

The gene calls are TRBV4-1 and TRBJ1-2; weak D call: TRBD1 (6 bases). The germline gives CDR1 MGHRA, CDR2 YSYEKL. There are 15 residues in the CDR3. Trimming cost V 2 bases and J 1 base, with 11 bases left between them. DNA of the CDR3: TGCGCCAGCAGCCAACCAGGGACACTTAACTATGGCTACACCTTC. Its protein is CASSQPGTLNYGYTF.

The V call is TRBV4-1, the J call TRBJ1-2; perhaps TRBD1 as D (5 bases). The CDR3 length is 14 residues. Germline V lookup: CDR1 MGHRA, CDR2 YSYEKL. The V end was cut by 0 bases, the J end by 4 bases, with 9 bases between. The CDR3 sequence is CASSQEGAPYGYTF. DNA of the CDR3: TGCGCCAGCAGCCAAGAAGGGGCCCCCTATGGCTACACCTTC.

V gene TRBV5-1 combines with J gene TRBJ2-1; the match to TRBD1 covers 10 bases. The length of the CDR3 is 15 residues. V lost 3 bases, J lost 7 bases, and 7 bases stayed unmatched. The germline V gene has CDR1 SGHRS and CDR2 YFSETQ. Here the CDR3 reads CASSSGTGDGNEQFF. The DNA of the CDR3 is TGCGCCAGCAGCTCCGGGACAGGGGACGGGAATGAGCAGTTCTTC.

V and J are TRBV5-6 and TRBJ1-6; the match to TRBD1 covers 7 bases. V dropped 0 bases and J dropped 10; count of bases not matched to a gene: 7. The CDR3 has 15 residues. Per the germline V gene, CDR1 is SGHDT and CDR2 is YYEEEE. Here the CDR3 DNA reads TGTGCCAGCAGCTTGGTAGGACAGGCATCGTCACCCCTCCACTTT. Its translation is CASSLVGQASSPLHF.

The rearrangement joins TRBV5-1 to TRBJ1-5; weak D call: TRBD1 (6 bases). Germline V gene data show CDR1 as SGHRS and CDR2 as YFSETQ. This CDR3 is built from 15 residues. V was clipped by 0 bases and J by 0 bases, with 7 bases between them. DNA for the CDR3: TGCGCCAGCAGCTTGGGGGACAATAGCAATCAGCCCCAGCATTTT. Its translation: CASSLGDNSNQPQHF.

Regarding this clone: Different DNA sequences within this sample yield the same CDR3. The genes are TRBV5-1 and TRBJ2-7; TRBD1 aligns across 8 bases. The CDR3 runs to 13 residues. The V and J ends lost 2 bases and 6 bases, in that order; junction bases with no gene match: 4. The germline V gene encodes CDR1 SGHRS and CDR2 YFSETQ. DNA for the CDR3: TGCGCCAGCAGCTTAGGACAGGGTGGCGAGCAGTACTTC. Its protein product is CASSLGQGGEQYF.

V and J are TRBV7-8 and TRBJ2-1; 7 bases agree with TRBD2. With V trimmed by 6 bases and J by 0 bases, 5 bases remained unmatched. Per the germline V gene, CDR1 is SGHVS and CDR2 is FQNEAQ. The CDR3 has 15 amino acids. CDR3 nucleotide sequence: TGTGCCAGCAGGCCAGCGGGACTCTCCTACAATGAGCAGTTCTTC. Residues: CASRPAGLSYNEQFF. Supplemented by reference TRBV7-8 and TRBJ2-1, the full variable domain reads GAGVSQSPRYKVAKRGQDVALRCDPISGHVSLFWYQQALGQGPEFLTYFQNEAQLDKSGLPSDRFFAERPEGSVSTLKIQRTQQEDSAVYLCASRPAGLSYNEQFFGPGTRLTVL.

The CDR3 nucleotides are TGTGCCAGCTCACCGTACGGGACAGGCCCGAACACCGGGGAGCTGTTTTTT. Amino acids: CASSPYGTGPNTGELFF. The chain joins TRBV18 to TRBJ2-2; 8 bases fit TRBD1. This CDR3 is built from 17 residues. The germline CDR1 and CDR2 sequences are KGHSH and LQKENI. V trimming: 3 bases; J trimming: 0 bases; junction bases outside the gene matches: 6.

J is TRBJ2-3 and V is TRBV27, with D possibly being TRBD1 (6 bases). Germline CDR1 is MNHEY and CDR2 is SMNVEV (reference sequence). V lost 5 bases to trimming and J lost 7 bases, with 19 bases between them. The CDR3 loop spans 15 amino acids. CDR3 sequence reads: CASSPWAGESYTQYF. The CDR3 DNA reads TGTGCCAGCAGTCCGTGGGCAGGGGAGTCGTATACGCAGTATTTT.

V usage is TRBV29-1 and J usage is TRBJ2-7; TRBD2 aligns across 10 bases. The V gene's germline CDR1 is SQVTM and CDR2 ANQGSEA. V was clipped by 1 base and J by 2 bases; unmatched bases: 8. The CDR3 consists of 16 residues. The CDR3 is CSVEARASGSPYEQYF. CDR3 DNA sequence: TGCAGCGTTGAAGCACGAGCTAGCGGGAGTCCCTACGAGCAGTACTTC.

The chain couples TRBV5-1 to TRBJ2-3, with D unclear. The CDR3 spans 16 residues. V was trimmed by 2 bases and J by 4 bases, leaving 17 bases between them. Germline CDR1 SGHRS, CDR2 YFSETQ. Written as DNA, the CDR3 is TGCGCCAGCAGCTTTGGATACTCCCTAGGTCCAGATACGCAGTATTTT. This gives the protein CASSFGYSLGPDTQYF.

The chain links TRBV7-8 to TRBJ2-5; perhaps TRBD2 as D (5 bases). The CDR3 spans 14 residues. Per the germline V gene, CDR1 is SGHVS and CDR2 is FQNEAQ. V lost 2 bases and J lost 4, with 11 bases in between. The CDR3 DNA reads TGTGCCAGCAGCTTAAGAATGAGGGCAGAGACCCAGTACTTC. Amino acid sequence: CASSLRMRAETQYF.

V usage is TRBV7-9 and J usage is TRBJ2-7; D is perhaps TRBD2 (6 bases). The length of the CDR3 is 14 residues. The V end lost 2 bases, the J end lost 6 bases, and 14 bases lay between the germline ends. Germline-derived CDR1 and CDR2 are SEHNR and FQNEAQ (reference sequence). CDR3: CASSLMPGGVEQYF. DNA of the CDR3: TGTGCCAGCAGCTTAATGCCTGGCGGGGTCGAGCAGTACTTC.

This clone has only one observation. The chain uses TRBV5-4 and TRBJ2-2; D perhaps matches TRBD2 (6 bases). Germline V gene lookup returns CDR1 SGHNT and CDR2 YYREEE (reference sequence). This CDR3 comprises 13 residues. Trimming shortened V by 5 bases and J by 6 bases, and 11 bases separated the two germline ends. The chain's CDR3 is CASRPEGSGELFF. CDR3 coding DNA: TGTGCCAGCAGACCGGAGGGGTCCGGGGAGCTGTTTTTT.

A single count supports this clone. The chain joins TRBV7-2 to TRBJ2-1; 8 nucleotides agree with TRBD1. Germline CDR1 is SGHTA and CDR2 is FQGNSA. Trimming cost V 7 bases and J 3 bases; bases outside gene matches: 8. The CDR3 loop spans 15 amino acids. In nucleotides, the CDR3 is TGTGCCAGCAAAACAGGGGGTAGTATCTACAATGAGCAGTTCTTC. Amino acid sequence: CASKTGGSIYNEQFF.

The chain couples TRBV7-6 to TRBJ1-2, with D possibly TRBD1 on 5 matching bases. Per germline, CDR1 SGHVS and CDR2 FNYEAQ. V was clipped by 6 bases and J by 5 bases, with 19 bases between them. The CDR3 runs 15 residues. The CDR3 region is CASSAFGSGKYGYTF. CDR3 sequence (DNA): TGTGCCAGCAGTGCCTTTGGGTCAGGGAAGTATGGCTACACCTTC.